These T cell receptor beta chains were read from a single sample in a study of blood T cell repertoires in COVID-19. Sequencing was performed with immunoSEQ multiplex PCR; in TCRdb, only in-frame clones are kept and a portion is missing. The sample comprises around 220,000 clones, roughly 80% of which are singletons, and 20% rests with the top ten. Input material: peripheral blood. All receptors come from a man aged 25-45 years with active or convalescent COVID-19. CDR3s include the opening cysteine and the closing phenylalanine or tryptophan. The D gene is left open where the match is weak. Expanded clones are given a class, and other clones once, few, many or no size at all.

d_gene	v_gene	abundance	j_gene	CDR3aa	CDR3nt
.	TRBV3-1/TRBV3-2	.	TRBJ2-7	CASSQDYHEQYF	TGTGCCAGCAGCCAAGACTACCACGAGCAGTACTTC
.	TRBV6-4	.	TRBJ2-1	CASSDPYSNEQFF	TGTGCCAGCAGTGACCCCTACTCCAATGAGCAGTTCTTC
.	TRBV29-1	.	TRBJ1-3	CSAITGYRSGNTIYF	TGCAGCGCCATCACAGGGTACCGATCTGGAAACACCATATATTTT
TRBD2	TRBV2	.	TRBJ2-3	CASSPSGESTDTQYF	TGTGCCAGCAGTCCTAGCGGGGAGAGCACAGATACGCAGTATTTT
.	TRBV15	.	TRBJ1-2	CATSRAPQNYGYTF	TGTGCCACCAGCAGGGCCCCTCAGAACTATGGCTACACCTTC
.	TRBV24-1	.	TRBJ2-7	CATSPGGRRDYEQYF	TGTGCCACCAGTCCCGGGGGGCGTAGGGACTACGAGCAGTACTTC
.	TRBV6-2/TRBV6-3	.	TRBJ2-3	CASSARLDPADTQYF	TGTGCCAGCAGTGCCCGACTTGACCCGGCAGATACGCAGTATTTT
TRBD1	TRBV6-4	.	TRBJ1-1	CASSRDRDTEAFF	TGTGCCAGCAGTCGCGACAGGGACACTGAAGCTTTCTTT
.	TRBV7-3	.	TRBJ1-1	CASSRTVNTEAFF	TGTGCCAGCAGCCGGACAGTGAACACTGAAGCTTTCTTT
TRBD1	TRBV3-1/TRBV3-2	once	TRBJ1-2	CASSQGGQIYGYTF	TGTGCCAGCAGCCAAGGGGGACAGATCTATGGCTACACCTTC
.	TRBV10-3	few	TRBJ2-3	CAIRAGQGEMDTQYF	TGTGCCATCAGGGCGGGGCAGGGGGAAATGGATACGCAGTATTTT
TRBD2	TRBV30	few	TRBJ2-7	CAWSPLAGRNEQYF	TGTGCCTGGAGTCCGCTAGCGGGCCGGAACGAGCAGTACTTC
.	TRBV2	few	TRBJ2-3	CASSLTGADTQYF	TGTGCCAGCAGTTTGACGGGAGCAGATACGCAGTATTTT
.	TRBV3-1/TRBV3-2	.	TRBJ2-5	CASSQGHQETQYF	TGTGCCAGCAGCCAGGGACATCAAGAGACCCAGTACTTC
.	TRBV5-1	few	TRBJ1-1	CASMSDSLRTEAFF	TGCGCCAGCATGTCGGACAGTCTTAGGACTGAAGCTTTCTTT
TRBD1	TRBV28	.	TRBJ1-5	CASSGQGALQPQHF	TGTGCCAGCAGTGGTCAGGGGGCCCTGCAGCCCCAGCATTTT
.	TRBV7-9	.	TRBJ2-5	CASSFSVPDWQETQYF	TGTGCCAGCAGCTTTTCAGTCCCCGACTGGCAGGAGACCCAGTACTTC
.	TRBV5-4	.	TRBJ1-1	CASSASNMNTEAFF	TGTGCCAGCAGCGCAAGTAACATGAACACTGAAGCTTTCTTT
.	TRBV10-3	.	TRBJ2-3	CAISEVRSEWGTDTQYF	TGTGCCATCAGTGAGGTCCGTAGCGAGTGGGGCACAGATACGCAGTATTTT
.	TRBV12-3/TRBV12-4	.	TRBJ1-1	CASSPGLNTEAFF	TGTGCCAGCAGTCCGGGTTTGAACACTGAAGCTTTCTTT
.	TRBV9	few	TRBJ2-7	CASSVRHPRGEQYF	TGTGCCAGCAGCGTACGGCACCCTAGAGGGGAGCAGTACTTC
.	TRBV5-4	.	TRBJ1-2	CASIIKGGRNGYTF	TGTGCCAGCATAATTAAGGGGGGGCGGAATGGCTACACCTTC
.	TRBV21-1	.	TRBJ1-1	CASSKSGVRMNTEAFF	TGTGCCAGCAGCAAGTCAGGGGTTAGGATGAACACTGAAGCTTTCTTT
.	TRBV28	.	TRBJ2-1	CASSLSYLRTTPYNEQFF	TGTGCCAGCAGTTTGTCCTACCTCAGGACTACCCCTTACAATGAGCAGTTCTTC
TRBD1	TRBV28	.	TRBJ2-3	CASTLGPGQPTDTQYF	TGTGCCAGCACCTTGGGGCCGGGACAGCCCACAGATACGCAGTATTTT
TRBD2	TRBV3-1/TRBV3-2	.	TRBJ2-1	CASSQGTSGRAGSYNEQFF	TGTGCCAGCAGCCAAGGTACTAGCGGGAGGGCCGGATCCTACAATGAGCAGTTCTTC
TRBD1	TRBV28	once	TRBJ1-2	CASGTTGGIYGYTF	TGTGCCAGCGGGACAACAGGGGGAATCTATGGCTACACCTTC
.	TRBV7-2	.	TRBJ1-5	CASSLTRGRNQPQHF	TGTGCCAGCAGCTTAACTCGAGGGCGGAACCAGCCCCAGCATTTT
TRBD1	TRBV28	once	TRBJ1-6	CASTLQGLYNSPLHF	TGTGCCAGCACCCTACAGGGGTTATATAATTCACCCCTCCACTTT
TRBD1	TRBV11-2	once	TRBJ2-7	CASSAQGATYEQYF	TGTGCCAGCAGCGCACAGGGGGCTACGTATGAGCAGTACTTC
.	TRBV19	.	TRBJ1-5	CASRKGGEGNQPQHF	TGTGCCAGTAGAAAGGGCGGGGAGGGCAATCAGCCCCAGCATTTT
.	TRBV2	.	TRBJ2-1	CASSDNEQFF	TGTGCCAGCTCCGACAATGAGCAGTTCTTC
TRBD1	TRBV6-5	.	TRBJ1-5	CASSPGQGRWQPQHF	TGTGCCAGCAGCCCCGGACAGGGGAGGTGGCAGCCCCAGCATTTT
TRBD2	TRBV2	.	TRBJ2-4	CASSERASGRGLKNIQYF	TGTGCCAGCAGTGAGAGAGCTAGCGGGAGGGGGCTCAAAAACATTCAGTACTTC
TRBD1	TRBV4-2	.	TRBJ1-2	CASSSRQGAYGYTF	TGTGCCAGCAGCTCCCGACAGGGGGCGTATGGCTACACCTTC
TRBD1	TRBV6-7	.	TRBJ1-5	CASSKPTGTRVRGNQPQHF	TGTGCCAGCAGTAAGCCGACAGGGACCCGGGTTAGAGGCAATCAGCCCCAGCATTTT
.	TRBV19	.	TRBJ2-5	CASSIEAGKTQYF	TGTGCCAGTAGTATAGAGGCTGGCAAGACCCAGTACTTC
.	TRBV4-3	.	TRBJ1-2	CASSPHGTLINYGYTF	TGCGCCAGCAGCCCCCACGGGACATTAATTAACTATGGCTACACCTTC
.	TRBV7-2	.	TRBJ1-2	CASSLNPRAGASRGYTF	TGTGCCAGCAGCTTAAACCCCAGGGCAGGAGCTTCTAGAGGCTACACCTTC
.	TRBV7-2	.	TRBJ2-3	CASSLGRGIRSQNTQYF	TGTGCCAGCAGCTTAGGGCGCGGGATCCGGTCGCAGAATACGCAGTATTTT
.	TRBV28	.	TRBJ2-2	CASSSPPWGHTNTGELFF	TGTGCCAGCAGTTCCCCCCCCTGGGGCCATACGAACACCGGGGAGCTGTTTTTT